Following are 20 T cell receptor beta chains from one sample sequenced in a study of tissue T cells after allogeneic stem cell transplantation (dated 2022 in TCRdb). This specimen's time point label, interpreted: mouse harvest day 7 after allogeneic transplant. Each mouse graft, delivered by tail vein injection, combined 10^6 splenic CD5+ T cells with 10^7 T-cell-depleted bone marrow cells. Libraries came from the immunoSEQ multiplex PCR assay. TCRdb retrieved this table from immuneACCESS and kept in-frame rearrangements only. Not all clones are present; in checked studies, unresolved V genes account for under half, and no reason is known for the remainder. This sample is represented by 7,500 to 10,000 clones; 45% of them were singletons. About 7.2% of the sample is held by the ten biggest clonotypes. The sequenced sample consisted of gut tissue. The receptors come from a female BALB/c mouse given C57BL/6 T cells with graft-versus-host disease after an allogeneic hematopoietic cell transplant.

Notes on this clone: The gene symbols are mouse symbols. The CDR3 end is not reached by the read, which stops 1 residue before it; the germline J gene fills it in. The chain recombines TRBV23 with TRBJ2-7; no DNA check was done on the table's D call, TRBD1. This CDR3 spans 16 amino acids. From germline, CDR1 is KGHTA and CDR2 FQNQQP. The CDR3: CSSSQGQGAGAYEQYF. The CDR3 bases that were read are TGCTCCAGCAGTCAAGGACAGGGGGCAGGCGCCTATGAACAGTAC.

As to this clone: Any gene name here is a mouse gene name. The CDR3 extends 1 residue past the end of the read, so its final part is completed from the germline J gene. The chain couples TRBV26 to TRBJ1-1; D possibly corresponds to TRBD1 (5 bases). The CDR3 spans 13 residues. Between the trimmed V and J ends, which lost 4 bases and 1 base, there was a span of 7 bases. The V gene's germline CDR1 is KGHPV and CDR2 FQNQEV (reference sequence). The covered CDR3 bases are TGTGCCAGCAGTCCTGACAGAAACACAGAAGTCTTC. It encodes CASSPDRNTEVF. From start to end, the CDR3 is CASSPDRNTEVFF.

A note on this clone: Mouse names are used for the genes. The sequenced CDR3 bases are TGTGCCAGCAGTTTGGGACAAATTTCCAACGAAAGATTATTT. Its protein is CASSLGQISNERLF. The whole CDR3 sequence reads CASSLGQISNERLFF. The V call is TRBV24, the J call TRBJ1-4; perhaps TRBD1 as D (6 bases). The CDR3 extends 1 residue past the end of the read, so its final part is completed from the germline J gene. CDR3 length: 15 residues. Germline V gene data show CDR1 as KGHTA and CDR2 as FRNEEI. The germline V and J ends were trimmed by 5 bases and 0 bases, with 10 bases remaining between them.

In regard to this clone: Genes and germline are mouse. The read is 1 residue too short to cover the CDR3 end, so that end is filled in from the germline J gene. The chain joins TRBV1 to TRBJ1-3; TRBD1 agrees at 10 bases. Losses at the gene ends were 3 bases for V and 0 bases for J; bases not matched to a gene: 5. This CDR3 contains 17 residues. Germline CDR1 reads NSQYPW; CDR2 reads LRSPGD (reference sequence). The sequenced CDR3 bases are TGCACCTGCAGTGCCGGGACAGGGGCCAATTCTGGAAATACGCTCTAT. This translates into CTCSAGTGANSGNTLY. In full, the CDR3 is CTCSAGTGANSGNTLYF.

Turning to this clone: Gene names and germline refer to mouse. The read comes to an end 1 residue before the CDR3 does, leaving the germline J gene to fill in the end. The chain uses TRBV26 and TRBJ2-1; 10 bases align to TRBD2. The CDR3 loop spans 12 amino acids. J lost 13 bases, V lost 2 bases, and 2 bases had no gene match. Germline loops: CDR1 KGHPV, CDR2 FQNQEV (reference sequence). The part of the CDR3 DNA that was read is TGTGCCAGCAGTCTGGACTGGGGGGAACAGTTC. It codes for CASSLDWGEQF. In full, the CDR3 is CASSLDWGEQFF.

Note on this clone: Genes here carry mouse names. The DNA ends 1 residue before the CDR3 does, and the rest of the CDR3 is filled in from the germline J gene. This chain joins TRBV15 and TRBJ1-1; possibly TRBD1 for D (6 bases). Germline V lookup: CDR1 SGHND, CDR2 FRSKSL. This CDR3 spans 14 amino acids. V lost 2 bases and J 0 bases, leaving 7 bases between the germline ends. CDR3 sequence: CASSLPGENTEVFF. The covered CDR3 bases are TGTGCCAGCAGTTTACCAGGGGAGAACACAGAAGTCTTC. The full variable domain, completed using reference TRBV15 and TRBJ1-1, is DAGVTQTPRHEVAEKGQTIILKCEPVSGHNDLFWYRQTKIQGLELLSYFRSKSLMEDGGAFKDRFKAEMLNSSFSTLKIQPTEPKDSAVYLCASSLPGENTEVFFGKGTRLTVV.

With regard to this clone: The genes and germline here are from mouse. The sequenced fragment ends 1 residue before the CDR3 boundary, so the rest is inferred from the germline J gene. This chain uses TRBV15 with TRBJ2-7; 7 bases are shared with TRBD1. J was trimmed by 0 bases and V by 6 bases; bases with no gene match: 5. Per the germline V gene, CDR1 is SGHND and CDR2 is FRSKSL. CDR3 length equals 14 residues. Partial CDR3 DNA: TGTGCCAGCAGGGTGACAGGGAACTCCTATGAACAGTAC. It specifies CASRVTGNSYEQY. The whole CDR3 region reads CASRVTGNSYEQYF.

As for this clone: Here the gene names and germline are mouse. The read halts 1 residue ahead of the CDR3 end, with the missing end drawn from the germline J gene. This chain connects TRBV15 to TRBJ1-5; tentative D call: TRBD1 (5 bases). Trimming stripped 3 bases from V and 6 bases from J, with 9 bases between. The CDR3 contains 13 residues. CDR1 is SGHND, CDR2 FRSKSL, per germline. CDR3 loop: CASSLGDPQAPLF. The sequenced part of the CDR3 DNA is TGTGCCAGCAGTTTGGGGGACCCCCAGGCTCCGCTT.

As for this clone: Gene names are the mouse ones. The read gets to within 1 residue of the CDR3 end, and the germline J gene fills in the rest. The chain links TRBV26 to TRBJ2-2; D remains unclear. Germline lookup yields CDR1 KGHPV and CDR2 FQNQEV (reference sequence). V gave up 2 bases and J gave up 0 bases, with 7 bases separating them. This CDR3 region has 15 residues. CDR3 loop: CASSLGDANTGQLYF. The CDR3 DNA, read in part, is TGTGCCAGCAGTCTGGGGGATGCAAACACCGGGCAGCTCTAC.

This clone came up a few times. Mouse gene names and germline throughout. The CDR3 extends 1 residue past the end of the read, so its final part is completed from the germline J gene. The rearrangement uses TRBV4 and TRBJ2-4, with 10 bases aligning to TRBD2. CDR3 length: 14 amino acids. The V segment lost 4 bases and the J segment 5 bases; nucleotides outside the gene matches: 3. Germline-derived CDR1 and CDR2 are LGHDT and YNNKQL (reference sequence). The CDR3 sequence is CASSSWGGPNTLYF. CDR3 DNA, as far as it was read: TGTGCCAGCAGCTCCTGGGGGGGCCCAAACACCTTGTAC.

This clone counts as medium-sized (0.01 to 0.1%). Gene names and germline match the mouse. The sequenced fragment ends 1 residue before the CDR3 boundary, so the rest is inferred from the germline J gene. The rearrangement joins TRBV12-2 to TRBJ1-2, with D unresolved. Trimming took 2 bases from V and 0 from J, leaving 6 bases between them. The CDR3 spans 13 residues. The germline CDR1 and CDR2 sequences are SGHLS and HYDKME. CDR3 region: CASSPTTNSDYTF. Incomplete CDR3 DNA: TGTGCCAGCTCTCCCACAACAAACTCCGACTACACC.

Regarding this clone: Genes and germline come from the mouse. Read sequence stops 1 residue before the CDR3 end, and the germline J gene provides the missing end. This rearrangement joins TRBV4 to TRBJ2-5; 14 positions match TRBD2. V gave up 4 bases and J gave up 6 bases; unmatched junction bases: 3. CDR1 and CDR2 from the germline V gene are LGHDT and YNNKQL (reference sequence). The CDR3 is made up of 15 amino acids. Partial CDR3 DNA: TGTGCCAGCAGCTGGGACTGGGGGGGCGCGGACACCCAGTAC. It encodes CASSWDWGGADTQY. The CDR3 in its entirety is CASSWDWGGADTQYF. Full variable domain (missing parts from reference TRBV4 and TRBJ2-5): ETAVFQTPNYHVTQVGNEVSFNCKQTLGHDTMYWYKQDSKKLLKIMFSYNNKQLIVNETVPRRFSPQSSDKAHLNLRIKSVEPEDSAVYLCASSWDWGGADTQYFGPGTRLLVL.

This clone is termed medium-sized (0.01 to 0.1%). Gene names are the mouse ones. The missing CDR3 end, 1 residue past where the read stops, is filled in from the germline J gene. This chain uses TRBV2 with TRBJ2-7, with 9 bases matching TRBD1. The V segment lost 1 base and the J segment 5 bases; nucleotides outside the gene matches: 0. The CDR3 has 13 amino acids. Germline CDR1 LGHNA, CDR2 YSYQKL. The CDR3 protein is CASSQGTGDEQYF. CDR3 DNA, as far as it was read: TGTGCCAGCAGCCAAGGGACAGGGGATGAACAGTAC.

Comment on this clone: Gene labels here are mouse ones. The CDR3 goes on 1 residue after the read ends, and that part is filled in from the germline J gene. The chain is built from TRBV26 and TRBJ2-4, with no clear D. Trimming cost V 4 bases and J 2 bases, with 7 bases left between them. CDR1 and CDR2 (germline): KGHPV, FQNQEV (reference sequence). This CDR3 has 13 residues. CDR3: CASSRRDQNTLYF. The CDR3 bases that were read are TGTGCCAGCAGTCGGCGAGATCAAAACACCTTGTAC.

Worth noting for this clone: Any gene name here is a mouse gene name. Read data end 1 residue before the CDR3 end; the end is taken from the germline J gene. The gene calls are TRBV26 and TRBJ1-1, with D hard to call. CDR1 and CDR2 from the germline V gene are KGHPV and FQNQEV (reference sequence). V shed 6 bases and J shed 3 bases, with 5 bases lying between them. The length of the CDR3 is 11 residues. The DNA read from the CDR3 is TGTGCCAGCAGCCGGGACACAGAAGTCTTC. This sequence encodes CASSRDTEVF. The CDR3 reads in full as CASSRDTEVFF.

This clone appeared a few times. The gene names given are mouse names. The CDR3 goes on 1 residue after the read ends, and that part is filled in from the germline J gene. The rearrangement links TRBV3 to TRBJ2-7; weak D call: TRBD1 (5 bases). The V end lost 4 bases, the J end lost 4 bases, and 8 bases lay between the germline ends. In germline, CDR1 is SNHLY, CDR2 FYNGKV (reference sequence). This CDR3 is 12 amino acids long. This chain's CDR3 is CASSSDNYEQYF. The CDR3 DNA, read in part, is TGTGCCAGCAGCTCGGACAATTATGAACAGTAC.

This clone has only one observation. Gene names denote mouse genes. Sequencing ends 1 residue short of the CDR3 end; the germline J gene provides the rest. The J gene is TRBJ1-1, the V gene TRBV3; no definite D call. This CDR3 region has 13 residues. V lost 1 base and J 0 bases, leaving 3 bases between the germline ends. Per the germline V gene, CDR1 is SNHLY and CDR2 is FYNGKV (reference sequence). The CDR3: CASSLGQNTEVFF. The CDR3 bases that were read are TGTGCCAGCAGCTTAGGGCAGAACACAGAAGTCTTC.

About this clone: Mouse gene names and germline throughout. The read terminates 1 residue ahead of where the CDR3 ends, so the germline J gene completes it. The chain links TRBV13-2 to TRBJ2-7; possible D gene TRBD1, 6 bases. The CDR3 runs to 13 residues. With 3 bases removed from V and 0 bases from J, the gap between germline ends came to 7 bases. Per the germline V gene, CDR1 is NNHNN and CDR2 is SYGAGS (reference sequence). The CDR3 protein is CASGGTVSYEQYF. Incomplete CDR3 DNA: TGTGCCAGCGGTGGGACAGTCTCCTATGAACAGTAC.

By proportion, this clone is medium-sized (0.01 to 0.1%). Genes and germline come from the mouse. Here the CDR3 reads CASSLSQNYAEQFF. The sequenced part of the CDR3 DNA is TGTGCCAGCAGTCTGTCCCAAAACTATGCTGAGCAGTTC. The chain recombines TRBV26 with TRBJ2-1; no reliable D call. The read comes to an end 1 residue before the CDR3 does, leaving the germline J gene to fill in the end. Trimming left V 0 bases short and J 1 base short, with 4 bases between. CDR1 is KGHPV and CDR2 is FQNQEV in the germline V gene (reference sequence). The length of the CDR3 is 14 residues.

The table lists this clone with a few counts. Gene names denote mouse genes. The CDR3 goes on 1 residue after the read ends, and that part is filled in from the germline J gene. The V call is TRBV19, the J call TRBJ2-7, with 12 bases lining up with TRBD1. Germline V lookup: CDR1 FNHDT, CDR2 SITEND (reference sequence). CDR3 length equals 14 residues. V shed 4 bases, J shed 6 bases, and the junction held 5 bases outside the gene matches. The CDR3 sequence is CASSRRDRGLEQYF. The covered CDR3 bases are TGTGCCAGCAGTCGCCGGGACAGGGGGCTTGAACAGTAC.